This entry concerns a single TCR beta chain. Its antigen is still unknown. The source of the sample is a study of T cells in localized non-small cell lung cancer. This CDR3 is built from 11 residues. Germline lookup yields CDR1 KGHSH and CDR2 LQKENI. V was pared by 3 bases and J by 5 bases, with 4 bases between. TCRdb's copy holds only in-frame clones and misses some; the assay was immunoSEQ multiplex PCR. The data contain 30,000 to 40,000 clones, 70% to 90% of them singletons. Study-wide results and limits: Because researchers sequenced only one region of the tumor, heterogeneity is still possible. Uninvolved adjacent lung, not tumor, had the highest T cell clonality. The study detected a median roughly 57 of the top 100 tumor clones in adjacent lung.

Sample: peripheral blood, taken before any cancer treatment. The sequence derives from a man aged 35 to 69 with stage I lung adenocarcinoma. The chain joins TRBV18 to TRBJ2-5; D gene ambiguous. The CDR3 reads CASSPGETQYF. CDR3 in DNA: TGTGCCAGCTCACCGGGCGAGACCCAGTACTTC.